This T cell receptor beta chain stems from a study of blood T cell repertoires in COVID-19. About the research overall: Researchers got acute and convalescent COVID-19 samples from the United States, Italy and Spain. PBMCs, B-cell-depleted T cells, or T cells provided the cDNA or gDNA that made up the material.

Methods used by the authors: Estimation of nucleated cell counts relied on the amplification of reference gene primers. Libraries were prepared by immunoSEQ multiplex PCR; TCRdb keeps only in-frame clonotypes and omits some of them. V and J calls plus clone size are reproduced from that table; the DNA served to infer D and trimming. The sample carries about 280,000 clones, around 86% recorded once. Germline CDR1 is MNHEY and CDR2 is SVGAGI. There are 15 residues in the CDR3. V shed 2 bases and J 3 bases; nucleotides not matched to a gene: 4. V gene TRBV6-5 combines with J gene TRBJ2-1, with 7 bases aligning to TRBD1. This clonotype originated in a human donor in a cohort sampled during active COVID-19. Sequenced sample: peripheral blood. The CDR3, as DNA: TGTGCCAGCAGTTACCGTGACAGGGACTACAATGAGCAGTTCTTC. This sequence encodes CASSYRDRDYNEQFF.